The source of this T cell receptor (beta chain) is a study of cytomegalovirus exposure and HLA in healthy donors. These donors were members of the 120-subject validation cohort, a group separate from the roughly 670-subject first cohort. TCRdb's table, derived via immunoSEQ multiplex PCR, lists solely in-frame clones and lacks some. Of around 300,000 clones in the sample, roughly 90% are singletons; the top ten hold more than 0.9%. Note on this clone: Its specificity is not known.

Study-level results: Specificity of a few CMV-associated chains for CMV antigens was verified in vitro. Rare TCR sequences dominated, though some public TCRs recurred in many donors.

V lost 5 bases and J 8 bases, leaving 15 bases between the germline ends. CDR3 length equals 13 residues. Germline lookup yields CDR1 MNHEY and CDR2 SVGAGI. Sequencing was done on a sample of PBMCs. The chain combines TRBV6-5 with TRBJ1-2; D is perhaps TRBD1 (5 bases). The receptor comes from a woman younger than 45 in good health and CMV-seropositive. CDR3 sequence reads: CASSPQGMEGYTF. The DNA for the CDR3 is TGTGCCAGCAGTCCCCAGGGAATGGAGGGCTACACCTTC.